The present T cell receptor (beta chain) was sequenced within a study of OX40 agonist ivuxolimab in advanced cancers. About the research overall: The study treated patients with ivuxolimab, an agonistic anti-OX40 (CD134) antibody.

The method was immunoSEQ multiplex PCR; TCRdb's version includes in-frame clones alone and lacks a portion of them. The sample has about 35,000 clones, 65% to 85% seen once; the top ten hold over 1.5%. Germline CDR1 SQVTM, CDR2 ANQGSEA. V shed 8 bases and J 8 bases; nucleotides not matched to a gene: 11. The CDR3 spans 13 residues. Study results and caveats: Low normalized clonal expansion also occurred in some nonresponding patients. Partial responders at 0.1-3.0 mg/kg had among the lowest clonal expansion.

This clone was observed a handful of times. The target antigen is unknown. The receptor was derived from an adult with an advanced solid tumor such as melanoma, head and neck, liver or kidney cancer. The starting material was CD4+ or CD8+ T cells sorted from blood, obtained in a trial of the OX40 agonist ivuxolimab. The chain uses TRBV29-1 and TRBJ1-4; TRBD1 matches at 7 bases. The CDR3 region is CSILTGVGEKLFF. The CDR3 DNA reads as TGCAGCATTCTCACAGGGGTAGGCGAAAAACTGTTTTTT. Full variable domain (outside the CDR3, taken from reference TRBV29-1 and TRBJ1-4): SAVISQKPSRDICQRGTSLTIQCQVDSQVTMMFWYRQQPGQSLTLIATANQGSEATYESGFVIDKFPISRPNLTFSTLTVSNMSPEDSSIYLCSILTGVGEKLFFGSGTQLSVL.